A few counts support the clone carrying this TCR beta chain. Trimming removed 5 bases at V and 1 base at J, with 9 bases between. The V gene's germline CDR1 is SQVTM and CDR2 ANQGSEA. The CDR3 length is 13 residues. One entry per CDR3 protein, called by TCRdb with MiXCR from the 5' RACE reads. This sample yields approximately 1.8 million distinct CDR3 sequences, of which roughly a third are seen a single time; around 0.25% belongs to the top ten. This specimen comes from a study of identical twins. The source is a newborn girl in good health. This chain joins TRBV29-1 and TRBJ1-5, with D perhaps TRBD1 (6 bases). What was sequenced was cord blood. CDR3 in amino acids: CSVRGASNQPQHF. CDR3 DNA: TGCAGCGTTCGGGGGGCGAGCAATCAGCCCCAGCATTTT.